This T cell receptor (beta chain) was profiled in a study of T cell repertoires in cytomegalovirus infection. Study summary: Public signatures in TCR beta pointed to CMV infection and matching HLA type.

Via MiXCR, TCRdb re-called the reads, giving one row per CDR3 protein. In the table there are hundreds of thousands of distinct CDR3 sequences, around 35% of which are singletons. On this clonotype itself: No antigen is known for it.

The sample consisted of cultured PBMCs, taken from culture after CMV antigen stimulation. This clonotype was sampled from a human donor in good health (CMV status not recorded). Some clones in this sample may be carry-over from other donors' samples.

The CDR3 loop is CASRRGRNEQFF. The DNA of the CDR3 is TGTGCCAGCAGGAGGGGGAGGAATGAGCAGTTCTTC. The gene calls are TRBV6-5 and TRBJ2-1, with D perhaps given as TRBD1 or TRBD2 (6 bases each). V was clipped by 6 bases and J by 7 bases, with 10 bases between them. Per the germline V gene, CDR1 is MNHEY and CDR2 is SVGAGI. This CDR3 has 12 amino acids.